The T cell receptor beta chain under discussion was sequenced for a study of spatial heterogeneity in lung cancer. Study-level background: There were consistently more beta-chain sequences detected than alpha-chain sequences.

This clonotype was picked up many times. As to time point: sample taken at primary tumor resection. Germline V gene lookup returns CDR1 SGHAT and CDR2 FQNNGV. CDR3 length: 14 amino acids. V lost 6 bases to trimming and J lost 3 bases, with 13 bases between them. A single record per CDR3 protein comes from TCRdb applying MiXCR to the 5' RACE reads. The data hold 40,000 to 55,000 distinct CDR3 sequences, with nearly 7% observed a single time. The source was PBMCs, collected at surgery. This sequence joins TRBV11-2 and TRBJ2-3; D gene ambiguous. The sequence came from a female donor with early-stage non-small cell lung cancer. The CDR3 DNA reads as TGTGCCAGCAGACGAGACCTTAGGACAGATACGCAGTATTTT. Translation: CASRRDLRTDTQYF.